These T cell receptor beta chains were read from a single sample in a study of T cells in localized non-small cell lung cancer. Assay used: immunoSEQ multiplex PCR; TCRdb lists only in-frame clones, some missing. The repertoire has about 26,000 clones, approximately 85% of them found once; the top ten carry roughly 4.3%. Material: peripheral blood, obtained before any cancer treatment. The receptor source for this set is a woman aged 35-70 years with stage I lung adenocarcinoma. Both conserved end residues are part of each CDR3. The D gene is left open where the match is weak. Clone sizes are given selectively: once, few, many, or a class where the clone is expanded.

V: TRBV10-3
size: few
J: TRBJ1-2
D: -
DNA: TGTGCCATCGGGGCAGATACTAACTATGGCTACACCTTC
CDR3: CAIGADTNYGYTF

V: TRBV18
size: -
J: TRBJ2-2
D: -
DNA: TGTGCCAGCTCTCCCGCGGGGGCCAACACCGGGGAGCTGTTTTTT
CDR3: CASSPAGANTGELFF

V: TRBV5-1
size: -
J: TRBJ1-2
D: -
DNA: TGCGCCAGCAGCTTGGGGCCAGCAAACTATGGCTACACCTTC
CDR3: CASSLGPANYGYTF

V: TRBV7-9
size: few
J: TRBJ2-3
D: -
DNA: TGTGCCAGCAGCTTCGCAGGGAACACAGATACGCAGTATTTT
CDR3: CASSFAGNTDTQYF

V: TRBV5-1
size: -
J: TRBJ2-5
D: TRBD2
DNA: TGCGCCAGCAGCCTAAGCGGGACGGTACAAGAGACCCAGTACTTC
CDR3: CASSLSGTVQETQYF

V: TRBV2
size: -
J: TRBJ1-1
D: -
DNA: TGTGCCAGCAGTGCGTTGGAAGACACTGAAGCTTTCTTT
CDR3: CASSALEDTEAFF

V: TRBV5-1
size: once
J: TRBJ2-7
D: -
DNA: TGCGCCAGCAGCTTGGAGGGGGCGGCGGGGGGACCAAGCTCCTACGAGCAGTACTTC
CDR3: CASSLEGAAGGPSSYEQYF

V: TRBV7-9
size: once
J: TRBJ2-3
D: TRBD2
DNA: TGTGCCAGCAGCTTAACAGCGGGGAAAACAGATACGCAGTATTTT
CDR3: CASSLTAGKTDTQYF

V: TRBV6-5
size: -
J: TRBJ2-3
D: TRBD2
DNA: TGTGCCAGCAGGGGGACTAGCGGGGGCAGCACGCAGTATTTT
CDR3: CASRGTSGGSTQYF

V: TRBV18
size: -
J: TRBJ2-7
D: -
DNA: TGTGCCAGCTCCCTAAACAGGGACTTCTACGAGCAGTACTTC
CDR3: CASSLNRDFYEQYF

V: TRBV5-1
size: once
J: TRBJ1-4
D: TRBD1
DNA: TGCGCCAGCAGCTCCGGGACAGGGCGACTTGAAAAACTGTTTTTT
CDR3: CASSSGTGRLEKLFF

V: TRBV5-4
size: -
J: TRBJ1-2
D: -
DNA: TGTGCCAGCGCGAAGGACAGCACTAACTATGGCTACACCTTC
CDR3: CASAKDSTNYGYTF

V: TRBV7-8
size: medium-sized
J: TRBJ1-2
D: -
DNA: TGTGCCAGCAGCTTAGCGCGGTCAATCCATGGCTACACCTTC
CDR3: CASSLARSIHGYTF

V: TRBV19
size: -
J: TRBJ1-5
D: -
DNA: TGTGCCAGTAGTATGGGGTTTAATCAGCCCCAGCATTTT
CDR3: CASSMGFNQPQHF

V: TRBV27
size: -
J: TRBJ1-2
D: TRBD1
DNA: TGTGCCAGCAGTTTGAAGGGGGCCTCGCATGGCTACACCTTC
CDR3: CASSLKGASHGYTF

V: TRBV11-3
size: -
J: TRBJ2-2
D: -
DNA: TGTGCCAGCAGCTTACGGACACGCAGGCTGGATTCCGGGGAGCTGTTTTTT
CDR3: CASSLRTRRLDSGELFF

V: TRBV2
size: once
J: TRBJ1-1
D: -
DNA: TGTGCCAGCACTGGCAGTGAAGCTTTCTTT
CDR3: CASTGSEAFF

V: TRBV7-9
size: -
J: TRBJ1-1
D: -
DNA: TGTGCCAGCAGCTTAGGGGTTACAGAGAACACTGAAGCTTTCTTT
CDR3: CASSLGVTENTEAFF

V: TRBV4-1
size: -
J: TRBJ1-2
D: TRBD1
DNA: TGCGCCAGCAGCCAAGTTGAGGGGGCTGCGTCCTATGGCTACACCTTC
CDR3: CASSQVEGAASYGYTF

V: TRBV30
size: -
J: TRBJ1-2
D: -
DNA: TGTGCCTGGAGGACAGGAGGGGGTTTCGGAGGTAACTATGGCTACACCTTC
CDR3: CAWRTGGGFGGNYGYTF

V: TRBV15
size: few
J: TRBJ1-4
D: TRBD1
DNA: TGTGCCACCCAGGACAGGGAAAATGAAAAACTGTTTTTT
CDR3: CATQDRENEKLFF

V: TRBV6-1
size: -
J: TRBJ1-2
D: -
DNA: TGTGCCAGCAGTAAAGGGTATGGCTACACCTTC
CDR3: CASSKGYGYTF

V: TRBV7-9
size: medium-sized
J: TRBJ2-1
D: TRBD2
DNA: TGTGCCAGCAGCTTAGGAGCGGGGGAGATCAATGAGCAGTTCTTC
CDR3: CASSLGAGEINEQFF

V: TRBV19
size: -
J: TRBJ1-5
D: -
DNA: TGTGCCAGTAGCCGAAGTAGCAATCAGCCCCAGCATTTT
CDR3: CASSRSSNQPQHF

V: TRBV7-8
size: -
J: TRBJ2-1
D: TRBD1
DNA: TGTGCCAGCAGCTTAAGGGACAGGGCTTACAATGAGCAGTTCTTC
CDR3: CASSLRDRAYNEQFF

V: TRBV7-2
size: -
J: TRBJ1-5
D: -
DNA: TGTGCCAGCAGCTTAGAAGTGTGGAGCAATCAGCCCCAGCATTTT
CDR3: CASSLEVWSNQPQHF

V: TRBV6-5
size: -
J: TRBJ2-1
D: -
DNA: TGTGCCAGCAGTTACTCGGGCGACCCCAATGAGCAGTTCTTC
CDR3: CASSYSGDPNEQFF

V: TRBV2
size: -
J: TRBJ2-1
D: -
DNA: TGTGCCAGCAGGCCTCGACAGGAGCTTTACAATGAGCAGTTCTTC
CDR3: CASRPRQELYNEQFF

V: TRBV15
size: -
J: TRBJ2-7
D: -
DNA: TGTGCCACCAGCAGAGATATTCAGGGGAGCGAGCAGTACTTC
CDR3: CATSRDIQGSEQYF

V: TRBV7-3
size: few
J: TRBJ2-4
D: -
DNA: TGTGCCAGCAGCTTACAGGCGGGCGGTACCGGGGACATTCAGTACTTC
CDR3: CASSLQAGGTGDIQYF

V: TRBV6-5
size: -
J: TRBJ2-7
D: -
DNA: TGTGCCAGCAGTTACTCGTTCGAGCAGTACTTC
CDR3: CASSYSFEQYF

V: TRBV27
size: -
J: TRBJ2-3
D: TRBD1
DNA: TGTGCCAGCAGTTCGTTTAGGGACAGGGACACAGATACGCAGTATTTT
CDR3: CASSSFRDRDTDTQYF

V: TRBV5-5
size: -
J: TRBJ2-7
D: -
DNA: TGTGCCAGCAGCTTGGGGAGGGGGAGAGGCATACCCCCCGAATACGAGCAGTACTTC
CDR3: CASSLGRGRGIPPEYEQYF

V: TRBV18
size: -
J: TRBJ1-1
D: TRBD1
DNA: TGTGCCAGCTCACCGGGACAGCTGTACACTGAAGCTTTCTTT
CDR3: CASSPGQLYTEAFF

V: TRBV11-2
size: -
J: TRBJ1-1
D: -
DNA: TGTGCCAGCAGCACTGGGGGGGAAGCTTTCTTT
CDR3: CASSTGGEAFF

V: TRBV4-3
size: -
J: TRBJ2-3
D: TRBD2
DNA: TGCGCCAGCAGCCAAGACCTAGCGGGGGGCACAGATACGCAGTATTTT
CDR3: CASSQDLAGGTDTQYF

V: TRBV19
size: -
J: TRBJ1-1
D: -
DNA: TGTGCCAGTACAAAGCACCAGGAGGGCCGCCCGAACACTGAAGCTTTCTTT
CDR3: CASTKHQEGRPNTEAFF

V: TRBV6-6
size: -
J: TRBJ1-2
D: -
DNA: TGTGCCAGCAGGGAAGGGTATGGCTACACCTTC
CDR3: CASREGYGYTF

V: TRBV11-3
size: -
J: TRBJ1-6
D: -
DNA: TGTGCCAGCAGCTTGGAGGTGAATTCACCCCTCCACTTT
CDR3: CASSLEVNSPLHF

V: TRBV11-3
size: -
J: TRBJ2-5
D: TRBD1
DNA: TGTGCCACATCCTTCGGGACAGTGGCCACCGCCACGACCCAGTACTTC
CDR3: CATSFGTVATATTQYF

V: TRBV4-3
size: once
J: TRBJ2-7
D: -
DNA: TGCGCCAGCAGCCAAGATATGAGGGGGGGCCTGTACGAGCAGTACTTC
CDR3: CASSQDMRGGLYEQYF

V: TRBV7-2
size: -
J: TRBJ2-5
D: TRBD1
DNA: TGTGCCAGCAGCTCCCTGACAGGGTCAAAGACCCAGTACTTC
CDR3: CASSSLTGSKTQYF

V: TRBV11-3
size: -
J: TRBJ2-7
D: TRBD1
DNA: TGTGCCAGCAGCTTAGAAGGGACAGTGAGCTCCTACGAGCAGTACTTC
CDR3: CASSLEGTVSSYEQYF

V: TRBV7-2
size: -
J: TRBJ2-1
D: TRBD2
DNA: TGTGCCAGCAGCCGACTAGCGGGGGGGGCCTACAATGAGCAGTTCTTC
CDR3: CASSRLAGGAYNEQFF

V: TRBV7-2
size: -
J: TRBJ1-1
D: -
DNA: TGTGCCAGCAGCTTAGAGGACAGTGACACTGAAGCTTTCTTT
CDR3: CASSLEDSDTEAFF

V: TRBV4-1
size: -
J: TRBJ2-7
D: -
DNA: TGCGCCAGCAGCCACGGACAGAGCTACGAGCAGTACTTC
CDR3: CASSHGQSYEQYF